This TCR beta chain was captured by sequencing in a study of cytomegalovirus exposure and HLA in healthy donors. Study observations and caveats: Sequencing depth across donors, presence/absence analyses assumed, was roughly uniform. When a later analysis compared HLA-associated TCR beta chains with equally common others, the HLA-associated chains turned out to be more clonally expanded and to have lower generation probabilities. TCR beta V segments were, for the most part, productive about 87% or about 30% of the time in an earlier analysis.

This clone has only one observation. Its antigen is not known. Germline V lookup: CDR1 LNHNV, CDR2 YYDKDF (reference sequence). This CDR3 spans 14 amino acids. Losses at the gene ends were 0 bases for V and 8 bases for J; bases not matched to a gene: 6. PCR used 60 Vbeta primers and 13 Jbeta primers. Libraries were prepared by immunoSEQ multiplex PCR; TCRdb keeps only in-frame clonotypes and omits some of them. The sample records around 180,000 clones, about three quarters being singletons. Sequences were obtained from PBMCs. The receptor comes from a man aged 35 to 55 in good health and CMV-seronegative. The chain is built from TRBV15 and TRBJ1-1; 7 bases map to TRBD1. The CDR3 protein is CATSRDKDRAEAFF. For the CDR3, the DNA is TGTGCCACCAGCAGAGATAAAGACAGGGCCGAAGCTTTCTTT.